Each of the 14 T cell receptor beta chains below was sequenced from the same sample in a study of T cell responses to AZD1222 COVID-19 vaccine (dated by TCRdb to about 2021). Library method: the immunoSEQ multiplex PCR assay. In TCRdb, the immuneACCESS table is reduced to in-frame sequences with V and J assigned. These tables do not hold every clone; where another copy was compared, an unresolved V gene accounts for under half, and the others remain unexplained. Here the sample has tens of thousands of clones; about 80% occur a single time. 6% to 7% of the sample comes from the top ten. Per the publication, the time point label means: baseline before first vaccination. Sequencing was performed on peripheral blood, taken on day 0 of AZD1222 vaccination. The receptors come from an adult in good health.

Written as DNA, the CDR3 is TGTGCCAGCAGCCAATCCCCGGGGGGTGCCTATGGCTACACCTTC. Translation gives CASSQSPGGAYGYTF. This chain connects TRBV4-2 to TRBJ1-2; D might be TRBD1 (5 bases). Trimming removed 2 bases from V and 4 bases from J, with 14 bases in between. Per the germline V gene, CDR1 is LGHNA and CDR2 is YNFKEQ. This CDR3 contains 15 residues.

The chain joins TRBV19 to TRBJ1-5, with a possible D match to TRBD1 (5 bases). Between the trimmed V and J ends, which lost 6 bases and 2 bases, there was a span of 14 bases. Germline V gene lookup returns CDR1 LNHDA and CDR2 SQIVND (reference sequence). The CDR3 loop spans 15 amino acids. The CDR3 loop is CASSEGPAGNQPQHF. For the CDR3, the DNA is TGTGCCAGTAGCGAGGGACCGGCAGGCAATCAGCCCCAGCATTTT.

CDR3 sequence (DNA): TGTGCCACCAGTACTAATCGAGGGGCCCAGGGGGAGACCCAGTACTTC. This sequence encodes CATSTNRGAQGETQYF. This chain connects TRBV15 to TRBJ2-5, with D maybe TRBD1 (6 bases). The V gene's germline CDR1 is LNHNV and CDR2 YYDKDF (reference sequence). Deletions cut 6 bases from V and 5 bases from J, with 22 bases between. The CDR3 sequence is 16 residues long.

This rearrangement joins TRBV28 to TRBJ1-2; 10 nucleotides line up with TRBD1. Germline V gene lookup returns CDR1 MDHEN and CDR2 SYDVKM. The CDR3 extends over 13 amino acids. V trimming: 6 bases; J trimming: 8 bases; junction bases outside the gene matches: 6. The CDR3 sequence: CASRTGGSGGYTF. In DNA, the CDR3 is TGTGCCAGCAGGACAGGGGGCAGCGGAGGCTACACCTTC.

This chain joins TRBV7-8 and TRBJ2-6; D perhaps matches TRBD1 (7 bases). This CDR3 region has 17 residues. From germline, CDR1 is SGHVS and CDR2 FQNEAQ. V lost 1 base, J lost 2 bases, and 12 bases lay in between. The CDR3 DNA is TGTGCCAGCAGCTTAGTTGGAGGGGGCCCTGGGGCCAACGTCCTGACTTTC. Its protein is CASSLVGGGPGANVLTF.

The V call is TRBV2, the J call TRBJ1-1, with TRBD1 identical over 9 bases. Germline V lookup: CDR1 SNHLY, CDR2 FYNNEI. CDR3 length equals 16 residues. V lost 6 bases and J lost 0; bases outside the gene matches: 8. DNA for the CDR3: TGTGCCAGCAGGGACCGGGACAGGGAATTGAACACTGAAGCTTTCTTT. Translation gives CASRDRDRELNTEAFF.

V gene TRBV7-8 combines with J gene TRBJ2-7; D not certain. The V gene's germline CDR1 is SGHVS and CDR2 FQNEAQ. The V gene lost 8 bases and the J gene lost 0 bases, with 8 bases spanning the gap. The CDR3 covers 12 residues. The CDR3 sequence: CASGRSSYEQYF. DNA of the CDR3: TGTGCCAGCGGCAGGAGCTCCTACGAGCAGTACTTC.

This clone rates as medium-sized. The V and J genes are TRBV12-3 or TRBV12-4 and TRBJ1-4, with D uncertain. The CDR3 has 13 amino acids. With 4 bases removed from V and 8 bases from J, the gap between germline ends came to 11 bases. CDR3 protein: CASSSPPGEKLFF. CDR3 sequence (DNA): TGTGCCAGCAGTTCCCCTCCGGGCGAAAAACTGTTTTTT.

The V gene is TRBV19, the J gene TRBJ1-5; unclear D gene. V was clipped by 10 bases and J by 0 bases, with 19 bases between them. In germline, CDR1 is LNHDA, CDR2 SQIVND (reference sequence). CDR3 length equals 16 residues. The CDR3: CATSEAPGYSNQPQHF. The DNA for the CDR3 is TGTGCCACTAGCGAAGCCCCGGGCTATAGCAATCAGCCCCAGCATTTT. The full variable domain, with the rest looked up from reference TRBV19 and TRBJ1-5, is DGGITQSPKYLFRKEGQNVTLSCEQNLNHDAMYWYRQDPGQGLRLIYYSQIVNDFQKGDIAEGYSVSREKKESFPLTVTSAQKNPTAFYLCATSEAPGYSNQPQHFGDGTRLSIL.

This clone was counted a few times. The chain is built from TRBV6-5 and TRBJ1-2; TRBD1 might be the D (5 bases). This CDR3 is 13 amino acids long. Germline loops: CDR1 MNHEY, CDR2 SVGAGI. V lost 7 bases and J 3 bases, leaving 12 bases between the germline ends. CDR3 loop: CASTPARDYGYTF. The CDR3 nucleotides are TGTGCCAGCACTCCGGCCAGGGACTATGGCTACACCTTC.

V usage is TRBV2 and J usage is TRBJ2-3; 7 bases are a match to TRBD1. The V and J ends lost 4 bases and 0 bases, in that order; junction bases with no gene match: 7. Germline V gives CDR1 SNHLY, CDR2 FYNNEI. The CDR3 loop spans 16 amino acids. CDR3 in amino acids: CASSGQGIRSTDTQYF. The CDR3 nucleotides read TGTGCCAGCAGTGGACAGGGAATAAGAAGCACAGATACGCAGTATTTT.

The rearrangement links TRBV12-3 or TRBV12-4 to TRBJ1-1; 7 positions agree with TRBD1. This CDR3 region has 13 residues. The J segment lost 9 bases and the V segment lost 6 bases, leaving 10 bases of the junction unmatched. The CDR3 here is CASSQGGEWKAFF. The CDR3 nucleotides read TGTGCCAGCAGCCAGGGGGGGGAATGGAAAGCTTTCTTT.

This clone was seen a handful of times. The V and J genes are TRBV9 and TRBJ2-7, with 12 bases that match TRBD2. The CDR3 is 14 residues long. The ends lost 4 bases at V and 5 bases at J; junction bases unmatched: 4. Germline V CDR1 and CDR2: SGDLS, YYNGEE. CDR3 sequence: CASSPRLAGDEQYF. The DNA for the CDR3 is TGTGCCAGCAGCCCCAGACTAGCGGGAGACGAGCAGTACTTC.

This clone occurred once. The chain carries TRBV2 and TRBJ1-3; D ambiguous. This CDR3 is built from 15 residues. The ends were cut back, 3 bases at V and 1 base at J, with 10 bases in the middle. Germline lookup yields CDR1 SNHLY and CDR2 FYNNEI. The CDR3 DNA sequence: TGTGCCAGCAGTGAGAGGGCCAGGTCTGGAAACACCATATATTTT. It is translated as CASSERARSGNTIYF.